Sequencing of this T cell receptor (beta chain) was carried out in a study of graft-versus-host responses after intestinal transplantation. Study summary: Multivisceral, liver-intestinal, or isolated intestinal grafts were transplanted into recipients. Each recipient received anti-thymocyte globulin induction, then tacrolimus and steroids for two to three years. Whole-study findings and limits: GvH clones detected in recipient marrow included some appearing first in ileum or blood. HvG clone declines early post-transplant were associated with peak circulating GvH levels.

On this clone: Its cognate antigen is unknown.

Repertoires were generated with immunoSEQ multiplex PCR, while TCRdb's copy carries only in-frame clones and drops some. The data show 45,000 to 60,000 clones, 92% seen once. The receptor's source is a human donor who was the organ donor for an intestinal transplant. This material consisted of unstimulated CD4+ T cells sorted from spleen or lymph node cells, taken before transplant.

The CDR3 loop is CASSLSPGMTGELFF. In DNA form, the CDR3 reads TGTGCCAGCAGCTTGTCCCCCGGGATGACCGGGGAGCTGTTTTTT. V usage is TRBV5-4 and J usage is TRBJ2-2; D may be TRBD2 (5 bases). The length of the CDR3 is 15 residues. V was clipped by 1 base and J by 5 bases, with 12 bases between them. CDR1 is SGHNT and CDR2 is YYREEE in the germline V gene (reference sequence).